This TCR beta chain was recovered during a study of cytotoxic CD8 clonotypes in ibrutinib-treated CLL. In the study overall: Patients gave response samples after a median around eleven months of treatment, range 6 to 36.

The assay was immunoSEQ multiplex PCR, and TCRdb's table has in-frame clones only and misses some. Counted here are 110,000 to 150,000 clones, about 75% occurring once; the ten biggest clones make up around 4.9%. Germline-derived CDR1 and CDR2 are SEHNR and FQNEAQ (reference sequence). The V end lost 1 base, the J end lost 12 bases, and 19 bases lay between the germline ends. The CDR3 is 15 amino acids. Study findings and constraints: At ibrutinib response, clonality increased, and at progression it declined back toward baseline. Patients showed higher baseline clonality than age-matched healthy donors, and it tracked circulating CD8+ T-cell counts.

On this clone itself: Its antigen is not known.

This receptor was identified in a human donor with chronic lymphocytic leukemia. The chain employs TRBV7-9 and TRBJ2-1, with D possibly called TRBD1 or TRBD2 (5 bases each). The input for sequencing was PBMCs, taken after 24 months of ibrutinib treatment. CDR3 sequence: CASSLGGAGLRWQFF. CDR3 DNA: TGTGCCAGCAGCTTAGGAGGGGCAGGGCTTCGGTGGCAGTTCTTC.